A single sample is the source of the 14 T cell receptor beta chains below, sequenced in a study of CD8 T cells in ankylosing spondylitis. TCRdb used MiXCR to reprocess the 5' RACE reads, holding one entry per CDR3 protein. The sample shows roughly 38,000 distinct CDR3 sequences, around 3% of them seen only once. Material for sequencing was blood, either unsorted or a sorted T cell fraction (not recorded which). Source of these receptors: a male donor with ankylosing spondylitis or in good health (not recorded which).

This clonotype appeared many times. This chain connects TRBV9 to TRBJ1-6; D possibly corresponds to TRBD1 (5 bases). CDR1 is SGDLS, CDR2 YYNGEE, per germline. This CDR3 has 15 residues. The V and J ends lost 2 bases and 9 bases respectively, with 15 bases between them. This chain's CDR3 is CASSVGTAGGSPLHF. As DNA, the CDR3 is TGTGCCAGCAGCGTGGGGACGGCCGGGGGTTCACCCCTCCACTTT.

The table lists this clonotype with many counts. The chain combines TRBV9 with TRBJ2-2; 9 bases are shared with TRBD2. V trimming: 0 bases; J trimming: 4 bases; junction bases outside the gene matches: 1. Germline values: CDR1 SGDLS, CDR2 YYNGEE. The CDR3 extends over 15 amino acids. This CDR3 is CASSVVSGGTGELFF. The CDR3 nucleotides are TGTGCCAGCAGCGTAGTTAGCGGGGGCACCGGGGAGCTGTTTTTT.

This clonotype was seen at least ten times. The chain is built from TRBV27 and TRBJ1-1, with 11 bases fitting TRBD1. CDR1 is MNHEY and CDR2 is SMNVEV in the germline V gene (reference sequence). Losses at the gene ends were 6 bases for V and 1 base for J; bases not matched to a gene: 10. This CDR3 spans 17 amino acids. The CDR3 is CASREPGQGVSNTEAFF. For the CDR3, the DNA is TGTGCCAGCAGAGAACCGGGACAGGGGGTTTCGAACACTGAAGCTTTCTTT.

This clonotype was seen many times. This chain uses TRBV9 with TRBJ2-7; 7 bases match TRBD2. This CDR3 comprises 14 residues. The J segment lost 3 bases and the V segment lost 4 bases, leaving 7 bases of the junction unmatched. Germline V gene sequence: CDR1 SGDLS, CDR2 YYNGEE. The CDR3 DNA is TGTGCCAGCAGCAGAGGTGAGCGGGGCTACGAGCAGTACGTC. It encodes CASSRGERGYEQYV.

This clonotype was seen many times. The chain joins TRBV9 to TRBJ1-2; possible D gene TRBD1, 5 bases. Germline V lookup: CDR1 SGDLS, CDR2 YYNGEE. The CDR3 runs 15 residues. V lost 0 bases to trimming and J lost 3 bases, with 12 bases between them. The DNA for the CDR3 is TGTGCCAGCAGCGTAGAGGCCATGGGGGACTATGGCTACACCTTC. It yields the protein CASSVEAMGDYGYTF.

This clonotype came up many times. The chain recombines TRBV9 with TRBJ1-3; 7 nucleotides agree with TRBD1. The CDR3 consists of 15 residues. The V segment lost 4 bases and the J segment 4 bases; nucleotides outside the gene matches: 8. The germline gives CDR1 SGDLS, CDR2 YYNGEE. CDR3 protein: CASSPEQGWGNTIYF. CDR3 DNA sequence: TGTGCCAGCAGCCCGGAACAGGGGTGGGGAAACACCATATATTTT.

This clonotype was counted many times. CDR3 DNA sequence: TGTGCCAGCAGCGCGTCACGGGATTCACCCCTCCACTTT. It codes for CASSASRDSPLHF. The rearrangement joins TRBV9 to TRBJ1-6; no definite D call. CDR1 is SGDLS and CDR2 is YYNGEE in the germline V gene. V lost 3 bases, J lost 8 bases, and 9 bases lay in between. This CDR3 region has 13 residues.

This clonotype was picked up many times. Possible read error: a much larger clone is one base away. The chain recombines TRBV9 with TRBJ2-1; weak D call: TRBD2 (6 bases). V lost 0 bases to trimming and J lost 2 bases, with 9 bases between them. The CDR3 consists of 15 residues. Germline CDR1 SGDLS, CDR2 YYNGEE. CDR3 residues: CASSVDGSAYNEQFF. The CDR3 bases are TGTGCCAGCAGCGTAGACGGGAGCGCCTACAATGAGCAGTTCTTC. Drawing the rest from reference TRBV9 and TRBJ2-1, the complete variable domain is DSGVTQTPKHLITATGQRVTLRCSPRSGDLSVYWYQQSLDQGLQFLIQYYNGEERAKGNILERFSAQQFPDLHSELNLSSLELGDSALYFCASSVDGSAYNEQFFGPGTRLTVL.

Ten or more counts support this clonotype. V usage is TRBV9 and J usage is TRBJ2-3; D not certain. CDR3 length: 12 residues. The V gene lost 1 base and the J gene lost 5 bases, with 5 bases spanning the gap. Germline V lookup: CDR1 SGDLS, CDR2 YYNGEE. The CDR3 loop reads CASSVREDTQYF. CDR3 in DNA: TGTGCCAGCAGCGTAAGGGAAGATACGCAGTATTTT.

This clonotype was detected many times. This chain uses TRBV9 with TRBJ1-1; D is undetermined. In germline, CDR1 is SGDLS, CDR2 YYNGEE. This CDR3 region has 14 residues. Between the trimmed V and J ends, which lost 2 bases and 5 bases, there was a span of 13 bases. For the CDR3, the DNA is TGTGCCAGCAGCGTCACGTGGAGTCCGACTGAAGCTTTCTTT. Translating it yields CASSVTWSPTEAFF.

This clonotype was seen repeatedly, ten times or more. For the CDR3, the DNA is TGTGCCAGCAGCGCCGAGACAGGTTTCGCTTCACCCCTCCACTTT. Translating it yields CASSAETGFASPLHF. V is TRBV9 and J is TRBJ1-6; possible D gene TRBD1, 6 bases. CDR1 SGDLS and CDR2 YYNGEE come from the germline V gene. The CDR3 spans 15 residues. Trimming cost V 3 bases and J 9 bases, with 16 bases left between them.

This clonotype was seen repeatedly, ten times or more. The CDR3 loop reads CASSDREGRSYNEQFF. CDR3 nucleotide sequence: TGTGCCAGCAGCGACAGGGAAGGGAGATCCTACAATGAGCAGTTCTTC. The chain joins TRBV9 to TRBJ2-1, with D possibly matching TRBD1 (6 bases). This CDR3 is 16 amino acids long. Germline lookup yields CDR1 SGDLS and CDR2 YYNGEE. V lost 3 bases and J 1 base, leaving 14 bases between the germline ends. The full variable domain, in which reference TRBV9 and TRBJ2-1 provide the parts outside the CDR3, is DSGVTQTPKHLITATGQRVTLRCSPRSGDLSVYWYQQSLDQGLQFLIQYYNGEERAKGNILERFSAQQFPDLHSELNLSSLELGDSALYFCASSDREGRSYNEQFFGPGTRLTVL.

This clonotype was observed many times. V is TRBV9 and J is TRBJ2-3, with D perhaps matching TRBD1 or TRBD2 (5 bases each). The CDR3 length is 15 residues. The germline CDR1 and CDR2 sequences are SGDLS and YYNGEE. V lost 1 base, J lost 0 bases, and 9 bases lay in between. The CDR3 region is CASSVLGASTDTQYF. The CDR3 DNA reads as TGTGCCAGCAGCGTACTCGGGGCTAGCACAGATACGCAGTATTTT.

This clonotype was picked up many times. The chain links TRBV9 to TRBJ2-4; D is uncertain. This CDR3 is 15 amino acids long. Germline V CDR1 and CDR2: SGDLS, YYNGEE. Trimming removed 0 bases from V and 8 bases from J, with 15 bases in between. The CDR3 sequence is CASSVDPGDWDIQYF. CDR3 nucleotides: TGTGCCAGCAGCGTAGACCCTGGGGATTGGGACATTCAGTACTTC.